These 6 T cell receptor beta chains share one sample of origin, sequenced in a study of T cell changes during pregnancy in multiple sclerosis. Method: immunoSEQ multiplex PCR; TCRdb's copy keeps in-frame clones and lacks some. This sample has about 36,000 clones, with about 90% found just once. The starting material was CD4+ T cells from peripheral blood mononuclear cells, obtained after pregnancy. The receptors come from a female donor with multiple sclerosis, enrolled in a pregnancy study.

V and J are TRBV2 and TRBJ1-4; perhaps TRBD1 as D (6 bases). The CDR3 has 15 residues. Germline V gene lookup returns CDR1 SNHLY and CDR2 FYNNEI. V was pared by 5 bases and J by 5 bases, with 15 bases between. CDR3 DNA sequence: TGTGCCAGCAGTTTACAGGGCGGGGGGAATGAAAAACTGTTTTTT. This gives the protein CASSLQGGGNEKLFF. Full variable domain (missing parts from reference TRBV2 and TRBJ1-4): EPEVTQTPSHQVTQMGQEVILRCVPISNHLYFYWYRQILGQKVEFLVSFYNNEISEKSEIFDDQFSVERPDGSNFTLKIRSTKLEDSAMYFCASSLQGGGNEKLFFGSGTQLSVL.

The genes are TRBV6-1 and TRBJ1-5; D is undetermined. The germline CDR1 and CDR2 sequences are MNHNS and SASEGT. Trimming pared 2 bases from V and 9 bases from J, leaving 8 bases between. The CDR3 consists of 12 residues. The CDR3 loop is CASSEQAGPQHF. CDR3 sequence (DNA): TGTGCCAGCAGTGAACAGGCCGGGCCCCAGCATTTT.

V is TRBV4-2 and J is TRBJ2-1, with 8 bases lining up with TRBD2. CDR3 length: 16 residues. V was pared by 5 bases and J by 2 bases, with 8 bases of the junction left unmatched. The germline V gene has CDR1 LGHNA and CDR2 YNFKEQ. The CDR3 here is CASSSHTAGAYNEQFF. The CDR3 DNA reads TGTGCCAGCAGCTCTCACACAGCGGGGGCCTACAATGAGCAGTTCTTC.

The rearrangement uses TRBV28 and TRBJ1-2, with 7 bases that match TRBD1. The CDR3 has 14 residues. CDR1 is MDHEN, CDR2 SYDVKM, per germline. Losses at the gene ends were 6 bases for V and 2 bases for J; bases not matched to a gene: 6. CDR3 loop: CASRLLTGNYGYTF. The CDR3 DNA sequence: TGTGCCAGCAGACTCCTGACAGGGAACTATGGCTACACCTTC.

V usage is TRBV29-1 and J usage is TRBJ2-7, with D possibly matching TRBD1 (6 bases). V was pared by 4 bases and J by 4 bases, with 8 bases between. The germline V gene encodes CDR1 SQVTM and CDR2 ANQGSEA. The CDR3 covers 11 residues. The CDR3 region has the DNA TGCAGCGTTGTTCAGGGGTACGAGCAGTACTTC. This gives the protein CSVVQGYEQYF.

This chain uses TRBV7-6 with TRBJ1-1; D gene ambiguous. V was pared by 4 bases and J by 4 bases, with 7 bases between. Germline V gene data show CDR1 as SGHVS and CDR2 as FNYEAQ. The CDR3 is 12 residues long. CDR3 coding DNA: TGTGCCAGCAGCTCATGGAGCACTGAAGCTTTCTTT. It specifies CASSSWSTEAFF.